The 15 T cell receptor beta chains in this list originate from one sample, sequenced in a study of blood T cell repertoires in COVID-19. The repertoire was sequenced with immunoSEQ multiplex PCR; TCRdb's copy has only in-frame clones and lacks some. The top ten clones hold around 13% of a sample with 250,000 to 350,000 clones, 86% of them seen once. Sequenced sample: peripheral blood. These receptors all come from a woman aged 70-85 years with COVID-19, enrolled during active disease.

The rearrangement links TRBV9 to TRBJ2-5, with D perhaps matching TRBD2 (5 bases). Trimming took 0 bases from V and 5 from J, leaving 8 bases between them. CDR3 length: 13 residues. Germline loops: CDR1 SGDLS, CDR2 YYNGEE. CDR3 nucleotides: TGTGCCAGCAGCGTAGGGATAGCGGAGACCCAGTACTTC. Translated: CASSVGIAETQYF.

For the CDR3, the DNA is TGTGCCAGCAGTTACTCCAGACAGGGAGGTAGCAATCAGCCCCAGCATTTT. Translation gives CASSYSRQGGSNQPQHF. J is TRBJ1-5 and V is TRBV6-2 or TRBV6-3; TRBD1 agrees at 7 bases. The germline V gene encodes CDR1 MNHEY and CDR2 SVGEGT. The trim removed 0 bases at V and 0 bases at J, leaving 5 bases unmatched. The CDR3 spans 17 residues.

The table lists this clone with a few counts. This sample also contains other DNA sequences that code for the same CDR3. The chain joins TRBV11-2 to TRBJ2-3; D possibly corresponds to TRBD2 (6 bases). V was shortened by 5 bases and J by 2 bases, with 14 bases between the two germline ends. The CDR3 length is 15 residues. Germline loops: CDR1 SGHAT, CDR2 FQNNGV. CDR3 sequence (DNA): TGTGCCAGCAGCCTGGTTGGGGGGACCACAGATACGCAGTATTTT. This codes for CASSLVGGTTDTQYF.

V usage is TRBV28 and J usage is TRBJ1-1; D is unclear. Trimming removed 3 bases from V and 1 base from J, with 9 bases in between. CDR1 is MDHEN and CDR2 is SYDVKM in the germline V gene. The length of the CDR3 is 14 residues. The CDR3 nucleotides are TGTGCCAGCAGTTTCCCGGCGGGGAACACTGAAGCTTTCTTT. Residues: CASSFPAGNTEAFF. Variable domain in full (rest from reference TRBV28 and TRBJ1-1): DVKVTQSSRYLVKRTGEKVFLECVQDMDHENMFWYRQDPGLGLRLIYFSYDVKMKEKGDIPEGYSVSREKKERFSLILESASTNQTSMYLCASSFPAGNTEAFFGQGTRLTVV.

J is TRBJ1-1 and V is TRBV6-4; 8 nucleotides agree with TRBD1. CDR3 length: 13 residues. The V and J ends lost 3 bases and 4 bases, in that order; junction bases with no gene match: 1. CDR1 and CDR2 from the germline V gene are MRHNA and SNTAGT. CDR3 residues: CASSEQGGTEAFF. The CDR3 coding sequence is TGTGCCAGCAGTGAACAGGGGGGCACTGAAGCTTTCTTT.

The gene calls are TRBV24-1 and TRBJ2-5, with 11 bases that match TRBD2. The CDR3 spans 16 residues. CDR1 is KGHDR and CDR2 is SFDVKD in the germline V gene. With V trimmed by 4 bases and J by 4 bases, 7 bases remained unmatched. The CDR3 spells CATSEGSGGAPETQYF. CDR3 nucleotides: TGTGCCACCAGTGAGGGTAGCGGGGGGGCCCCAGAGACCCAGTACTTC.

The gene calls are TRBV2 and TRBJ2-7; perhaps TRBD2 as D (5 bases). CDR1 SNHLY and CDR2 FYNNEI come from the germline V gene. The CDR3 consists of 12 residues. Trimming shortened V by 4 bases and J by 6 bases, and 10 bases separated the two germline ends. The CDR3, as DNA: TGTGCCAGCAGTGTGAGGGTTTTCGAGCAGTACTTC. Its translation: CASSVRVFEQYF. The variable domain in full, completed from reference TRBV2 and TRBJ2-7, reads EPEVTQTPSHQVTQMGQEVILRCVPISNHLYFYWYRQILGQKVEFLVSFYNNEISEKSEIFDDQFSVERPDGSNFTLKIRSTKLEDSAMYFCASSVRVFEQYFGPGTRLTVT.

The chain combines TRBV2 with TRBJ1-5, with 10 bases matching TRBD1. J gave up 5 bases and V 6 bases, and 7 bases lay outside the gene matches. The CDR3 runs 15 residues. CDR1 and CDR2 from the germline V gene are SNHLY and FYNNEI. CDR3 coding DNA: TGTGCCAGCAGGCTTGGACAGGGGGTCTATCAGCCCCAGCATTTT. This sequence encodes CASRLGQGVYQPQHF.

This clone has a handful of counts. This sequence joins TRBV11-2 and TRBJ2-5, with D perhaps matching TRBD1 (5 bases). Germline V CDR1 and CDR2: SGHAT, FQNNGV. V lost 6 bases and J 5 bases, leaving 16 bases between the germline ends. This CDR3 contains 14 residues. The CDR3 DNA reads TGTGCCAGCAGGGATAGCCAGGGCCGGGAGACCCAGTACTTC. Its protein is CASRDSQGRETQYF. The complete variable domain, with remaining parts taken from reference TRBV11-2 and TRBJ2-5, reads EAGVAQSPRYKIIEKRQSVAFWCNPISGHATLYWYQQILGQGPKLLIQFQNNGVVDDSQLPKDRFSAERLKGVDSTLKIQPAKLEDSAVYLCASRDSQGRETQYFGPGTRLLVL.

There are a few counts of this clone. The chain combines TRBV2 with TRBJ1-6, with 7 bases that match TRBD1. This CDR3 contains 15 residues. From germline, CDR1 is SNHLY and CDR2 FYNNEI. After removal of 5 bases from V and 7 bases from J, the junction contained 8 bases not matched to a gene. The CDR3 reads CASSKEGQFNSPLHF. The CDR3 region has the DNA TGTGCCAGCAGTAAAGAGGGACAGTTCAATTCACCCCTCCACTTT.

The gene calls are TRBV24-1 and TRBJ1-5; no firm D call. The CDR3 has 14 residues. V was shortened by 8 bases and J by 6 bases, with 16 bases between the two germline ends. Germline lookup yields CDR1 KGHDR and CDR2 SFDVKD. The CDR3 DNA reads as TGTGCCACCACGAACCCCTCCACGAGTCAGCCCCAGCATTTT. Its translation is CATTNPSTSQPQHF.

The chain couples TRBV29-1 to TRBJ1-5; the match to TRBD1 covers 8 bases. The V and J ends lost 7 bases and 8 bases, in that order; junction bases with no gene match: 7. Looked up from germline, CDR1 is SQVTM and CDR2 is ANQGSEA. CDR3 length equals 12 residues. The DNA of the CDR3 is TGCAGCGCCGGACAGGGTTCAGAGCCCCAGCATTTT. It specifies CSAGQGSEPQHF.

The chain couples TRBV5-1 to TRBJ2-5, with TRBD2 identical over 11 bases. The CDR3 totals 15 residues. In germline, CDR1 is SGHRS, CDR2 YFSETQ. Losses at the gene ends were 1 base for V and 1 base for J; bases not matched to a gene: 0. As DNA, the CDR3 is TGCGCCAGCAGCTTGCTAGCGGGGGGCCAAGAGACCCAGTACTTC. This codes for CASSLLAGGQETQYF.

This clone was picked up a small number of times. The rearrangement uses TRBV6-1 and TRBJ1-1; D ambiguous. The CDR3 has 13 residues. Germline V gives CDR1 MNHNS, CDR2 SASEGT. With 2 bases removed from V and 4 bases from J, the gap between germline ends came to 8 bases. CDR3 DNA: TGTGCCAGCAGTGAACACATGTTCACTGAAGCTTTCTTT. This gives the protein CASSEHMFTEAFF.

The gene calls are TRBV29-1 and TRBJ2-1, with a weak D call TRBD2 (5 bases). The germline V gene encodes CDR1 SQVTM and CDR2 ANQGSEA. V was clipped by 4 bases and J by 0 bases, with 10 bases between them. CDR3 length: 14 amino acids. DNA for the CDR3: TGCAGCGTTGGTCGGGGTAGCTCCTACAATGAGCAGTTCTTC. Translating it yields CSVGRGSSYNEQFF.